A selection of T cell receptor beta chains follows, all from one sample in a study of cytomegalovirus exposure and HLA in healthy donors. Sequencing was performed with immunoSEQ multiplex PCR; in TCRdb, only in-frame clones are kept and a portion is missing. The table includes roughly 290,000 clones, about 90% detected once. Sequencing was performed on PBMCs. Receptor source: a woman aged 18 to 35 in good health and CMV-seronegative. CDR3s include the opening cysteine and the closing phenylalanine or tryptophan. D genes are given only for firm matches. Clone size is stated in some rows and not others, as once, few, many or a class when expanded.

j_call clone_size cdr3_length d_call v_call cdr3_aa cdr3_nt
TRBJ1-1 once 13 TRBD1 TRBV30 CAWGTGQITEAFF TGTGCCTGGGGAACGGGACAGATCACTGAAGCTTTCTTT
TRBJ1-5 . 14 . TRBV2 CASSPQGLRQPQHF TGTGCCAGCAGTCCACAGGGCCTGCGGCAGCCCCAGCATTTT
TRBJ1-4 . 11 . TRBV12-5 CASGSNEKLFF TGTGCTAGTGGGTCGAATGAAAAACTGTTTTTT
TRBJ2-5 . 18 TRBD2 TRBV7-8 CASSPAGGSTDSQETQYF TGTGCCAGCAGCCCCGCGGGAGGCAGCACCGATTCCCAAGAGACCCAGTACTTC
TRBJ2-3 . 15 . TRBV2 CASRATASITDTQYF TGTGCCAGCAGGGCGACAGCGTCCATCACAGATACGCAGTATTTT
TRBJ2-3 . 15 TRBD2 TRBV11-2 CASSFGGGARDTQYF TGTGCCAGCAGCTTTGGCGGGGGGGCGAGGGATACGCAGTATTTT
TRBJ2-1 few 11 . TRBV18 CASSPENEQFF TGTGCCAGCTCACCCGAGAATGAGCAGTTCTTC
TRBJ1-4 many 14 . TRBV5-4 CASSLVGGGEKLFF TGTGCCAGCAGCTTGGTCGGCGGCGGAGAAAAACTGTTTTTT
TRBJ1-5 . 14 TRBD1 TRBV10-3 CAISEKQGAQPQHF TGTGCCATCAGTGAGAAACAGGGGGCTCAGCCCCAGCATTTT
TRBJ2-1 . 13 TRBD2 TRBV7-9 CASSPTSGGQQFF TGTGCCAGCAGCCCGACTAGCGGGGGGCAGCAGTTCTTC
TRBJ1-6 . 15 TRBD1 TRBV30 CAWSVRGTGGSPLHF TGTGCCTGGAGTGTACGTGGGACAGGGGGCTCACCCCTCCACTTT
TRBJ2-7 . 17 TRBD1 TRBV7-6 CASSLGGGQGFSYEQYF TGTGCCAGCAGCTTAGGAGGTGGACAGGGGTTTAGTTACGAGCAGTACTTC
TRBJ1-2 . 14 . TRBV10-3 CAISDLGGDYGYTF TGTGCCATCAGCGATCTGGGGGGGGACTATGGCTACACCTTC
TRBJ1-1 . 14 TRBD1 TRBV10-3 CAISVDRVNTEAFF TGTGCCATCAGTGTGGACAGGGTGAACACTGAAGCTTTCTTT
TRBJ1-2 . 16 TRBD1 TRBV11-2 CASTKTGLRLYGGYTF TGTGCCAGCACAAAGACAGGGCTACGTCTCTATGGTGGCTACACCTTC
TRBJ2-2 . 15 TRBD2 TRBV7-3 CASSLTAGGTGELFF TGTGCCAGCAGCTTAACGGCGGGGGGCACCGGGGAGCTGTTTTTT
TRBJ2-2 . 16 . TRBV6-5 CASSYSLTGRSGELFF TGTGCCAGCAGTTACTCGTTGACAGGGAGGAGCGGGGAGCTGTTTTTT
TRBJ2-7 . 15 TRBD1 TRBV9 CASSDRDRDTYEQYF TGTGCCAGCAGCGACCGGGACAGGGATACCTACGAGCAGTACTTC
TRBJ2-6 . 16 TRBD1 TRBV5-4 CASSLGTGQGDNVLTF TGTGCCAGCAGCTTGGGGACCGGACAGGGTGACAACGTCCTGACTTTC
TRBJ2-7 . 15 . TRBV25-1 CASSEYAGSSYEQYF TGTGCCAGCAGTGAATACGCGGGGAGCTCCTACGAGCAGTACTTC
TRBJ1-1 . 11 TRBD1 TRBV30 CAWIQGTEAFF TGTGCCTGGATACAGGGGACTGAAGCTTTCTTT
TRBJ2-1 . 16 TRBD2 TRBV27 CASSFKTSFSYNEQFF TGTGCCAGCAGTTTCAAGACTAGCTTCTCCTACAATGAGCAGTTCTTC
TRBJ2-7 . 13 . TRBV5-1 CASGLTGTYEQYF TGCGCCAGCGGACTGACAGGTACCTACGAGCAGTACTTC
TRBJ1-5 . 14 TRBD1 TRBV2 CASSWTGAGQPQHF TGTGCCAGCAGTTGGACAGGGGCGGGTCAGCCCCAGCATTTT
TRBJ2-3 . 15 . TRBV30 CAWSGASTSVDTQYF TGTGCCTGGAGTGGAGCTAGCACCTCGGTGGATACGCAGTATTTT
TRBJ2-3 . 18 TRBD1 TRBV6-1 CASSDLGWQGERVDTQYF TGTGCCAGCAGTGACTTAGGGTGGCAGGGGGAGAGAGTGGATACGCAGTATTTT
TRBJ2-1 once 14 . TRBV2 CASRHTSSRNEQFF TGTGCCAGCAGGCATACTAGCTCCCGCAATGAGCAGTTCTTC
TRBJ2-1 once 15 TRBD1 TRBV5-6 CASSAGQGFYNEQFF TGTGCCAGCAGCGCGGGACAGGGGTTCTACAATGAGCAGTTCTTC
TRBJ1-4 . 16 TRBD1 TRBV4-2 CASSQEGLGGGEKLFF TGTGCCAGCAGCCAAGAGGGTTTAGGGGGCGGTGAAAAACTGTTTTTT
TRBJ1-6 . 15 TRBD1 TRBV30 CAWRLLTGEGGPLHF TGTGCCTGGCGACTTCTTACAGGGGAAGGAGGGCCCCTCCACTTT
TRBJ1-2 . 14 . TRBV2 CASSGPGLNYGYTF TGTGCCAGCAGTGGGCCGGGACTTAACTATGGCTACACCTTC
TRBJ1-3 . 13 . TRBV9 CASSVALRDTIYF TGTGCCAGCAGCGTAGCACTCCGTGACACCATATATTTT
TRBJ2-5 . 15 TRBD2 TRBV5-1 CASSLVRGGEETQYF TGCGCCAGCAGCTTGGTACGGGGGGGCGAAGAGACCCAGTACTTC
TRBJ1-1 . 12 . TRBV27 CASSLVGSEAFF TGTGCCAGCAGTTTAGTCGGGTCTGAAGCTTTCTTT
TRBJ2-3 . 18 TRBD1 TRBV4-1 CASSHLGRARGQTDTQYF TGCGCCAGCAGCCACTTGGGCCGTGCCAGGGGGCAAACAGATACGCAGTATTTT
TRBJ2-7 . 14 TRBD1 TRBV18 CASSRGGRVYEQYF TGTGCCAGCTCACGAGGGGGCAGGGTCTACGAGCAGTACTTC
TRBJ1-2 . 12 . TRBV5-6 CASSLAGYGYTF TGTGCCAGCAGCTTGGCGGGATATGGCTACACCTTC
TRBJ1-2 . 14 . TRBV11-2 CASTPGGSLYGYTF TGTGCCAGCACCCCAGGTGGCTCCCTCTATGGCTACACCTTC
TRBJ2-2 . 19 TRBD2 TRBV9 CASSHGTSGGAGNTGELFF TGTGCCAGCAGTCATGGGACTAGCGGGGGGGCCGGTAACACCGGGGAGCTGTTTTTT
TRBJ2-7 . 13 . TRBV6-5 CASSPGQSYEQYF TGTGCCAGCAGTCCCGGACAGTCCTACGAGCAGTACTTC
TRBJ2-1 . 15 TRBD2 TRBV19 CASTLTSGPYNEQFF TGTGCCAGTACCCTGACTAGCGGGCCCTACAATGAGCAGTTCTTC
TRBJ2-5 . 14 . TRBV7-6 CASSLALYQETQYF TGTGCCAGCAGCTTAGCCCTGTACCAAGAGACCCAGTACTTC
TRBJ1-2 . 14 . TRBV5-6 CASSFNGPNYGYTF TGTGCCAGCAGCTTCAACGGTCCTAACTATGGCTACACCTTC
TRBJ2-7 . 14 . TRBV11-3 CASSRGGDSYEQYF TGTGCCAGCAGCCGTGGCGGGGATAGCTACGAGCAGTACTTC
TRBJ1-2 . 13 . TRBV25-1 CASSRSRVDGYTF TGTGCCAGCAGTCGGTCCAGGGTTGATGGCTACACCTTC
TRBJ2-2 . 15 TRBD2 TRBV7-9 CASGRGALNTGELFF TGTGCCAGTGGGCGGGGGGCCCTGAACACCGGGGAGCTGTTTTTT